This is a list of T cell receptor beta chains from one sample in a study of beta chain features in type 1 diabetes. Sequencing used immunoSEQ multiplex PCR; TCRdb keeps in-frame clones, though not all of them. The table has 300,000 to 350,000 clones, approximately 15% seen once; the top ten hold 0.015%. The sequenced sample was naive CD4+ T cells from blood. The receptor set was obtained from a woman aged 18-29 years with type 1 diabetes. Both conserved end residues are part of each CDR3. The order of the fields is J gene, D gene, clone size, V gene, CDR3 protein, CDR3 DNA. D genes are given only for firm matches. Some rows mark clone size as missing; the rest say once, few, many or name a class of expanded clone.

>TRBJ2-5|.|.|TRBV28
CASSWGGQETQYF
TGTGCCAGCTCATGGGGAGGCCAAGAGACCCAGTACTTC
>TRBJ1-2|.|few|TRBV14
CASSQGMRGGGYTF
TGTGCCAGCAGCCAAGGAATGAGGGGAGGCGGCTACACCTTC
>TRBJ2-7|TRBD1|.|TRBV5-1
CASSLGSPGQGPYEQYF
TGCGCCAGCAGCTTAGGGAGTCCGGGACAGGGACCCTACGAGCAGTACTTC
>TRBJ2-3|.|few|TRBV18
CASSPPGLSTDTQYF
TGTGCCAGCTCACCGCCGGGACTTTCCACAGATACGCAGTATTTT
>TRBJ2-2|.|.|TRBV30
CACRLQPNTGELFF
TGTGCCTGTAGGTTACAGCCGAACACCGGGGAGCTGTTTTTT
>TRBJ1-2|.|.|TRBV6-5
CASSSRVYGYTF
TGTGCCAGCAGTTCCCGGGTCTATGGCTACACCTTC
>TRBJ1-1|.|.|TRBV5-1
CASSSRESNTEAFF
TGCGCCAGCAGCTCCAGGGAATCGAACACTGAAGCTTTCTTT
>TRBJ2-1|.|few|TRBV2
CASRRSSESSYNEQFF
TGTGCCAGCAGAAGATCTAGCGAAAGCTCCTACAATGAGCAGTTCTTC
>TRBJ1-1|.|.|TRBV5-4
CASSLGPSLAGTEAFF
TGTGCCAGCAGCTTGGGCCCCAGCTTGGCGGGGACTGAAGCTTTCTTT
>TRBJ1-4|.|.|TRBV11-2
CASSDQAKLFF
TGTGCCAGCAGCGACCAGGCAAAACTGTTTTTT
>TRBJ1-1|.|.|TRBV9
CASSVRDTGSEAFF
TGTGCCAGCAGCGTACGAGACACCGGCTCTGAAGCTTTCTTT
>TRBJ2-5|.|few|TRBV5-1
CASSLFQGIEGETQYF
TGCGCCAGCAGCTTGTTCCAGGGGATCGAGGGAGAGACCCAGTACTTC
>TRBJ2-3|TRBD1|.|TRBV5-1
CASRTGAPTDTQYF
TGCGCCAGCCGGACAGGCGCCCCTACAGATACGCAGTATTTT
>TRBJ2-7|.|few|TRBV5-4
CAARRDPGILEQYF
TGTGCCGCCCGGCGGGACCCTGGAATCCTCGAGCAGTACTTC
>TRBJ1-1|TRBD1|few|TRBV27
CASTDRAMNTEAFF
TGTGCCAGCACAGACAGGGCTATGAACACTGAAGCTTTCTTT
>TRBJ1-2|TRBD1|few|TRBV6-5
CASRPGQSYGYTF
TGTGCCAGCAGACCGGGACAGTCTTATGGCTACACCTTC
>TRBJ1-1|.|.|TRBV30
CAWSVLQGFGAFF
TGTGCCTGGAGCGTCCTCCAGGGTTTTGGAGCTTTCTTT
>TRBJ2-3|.|.|TRBV2
CASRYGSNTDTQYF
TGTGCCAGCAGATATGGCAGTAACACAGATACGCAGTATTTT
>TRBJ2-3|.|few|TRBV7-9
CASSPRQSSTDTQYF
TGTGCCAGCAGCCCGAGACAGTCTAGCACAGATACGCAGTATTTT
>TRBJ2-5|.|few|TRBV18
CASSPWQGQETQYF
TGTGCCAGCTCACCTTGGCAGGGCCAAGAGACCCAGTACTTC
>TRBJ2-1|TRBD2|few|TRBV11-3
CASSFGLAGGQFF
TGTGCCAGCAGCTTCGGACTAGCGGGCGGGCAGTTCTTC
>TRBJ2-2|.|.|TRBV7-3
CASSLYTNTGELFF
TGTGCCAGCAGCTTATACACAAACACCGGGGAGCTGTTTTTT
>TRBJ2-5|TRBD1|.|TRBV20-1
CSATGGETQYF
TGCAGTGCGACAGGGGGAGAGACCCAGTACTTC
>TRBJ2-1|TRBD1|.|TRBV28
CASTVQGQNNEQFF
TGTGCCAGCACCGTTCAGGGACAGAACAATGAGCAGTTCTTC
>TRBJ1-2|.|few|TRBV7-9
CASSLGRDHWGYTF
TGTGCCAGCAGCTTAGGACGGGATCATTGGGGCTACACCTTC
>TRBJ2-5|.|.|TRBV28
CASGRETGPIQETQYF
TGTGCCAGCGGCCGTGAGACAGGACCCATCCAAGAGACCCAGTACTTC
>TRBJ2-2|TRBD2|few|TRBV25-1
CASSPSGINTGELFF
TGTGCCAGCAGTCCCAGCGGGATTAACACCGGGGAGCTGTTTTTT
>TRBJ1-5|.|.|TRBV9
CASSPGRGTPGEPQHF
TGTGCCAGCAGCCCAGGGAGGGGGACGCCCGGGGAGCCCCAGCATTTT
>TRBJ2-5|.|few|TRBV29-1
CSAWGRNNPRETQYF
TGCAGCGCATGGGGGCGTAACAACCCAAGGGAGACCCAGTACTTC
>TRBJ2-1|TRBD2|.|TRBV5-1
CASSLDGTSGRDEQFF
TGCGCCAGCAGCTTGGATGGGACTAGCGGGAGGGATGAGCAGTTCTTC
>TRBJ2-7|TRBD1|.|TRBV7-9
CASSTPTGTDSYEQYF
TGTGCCAGCAGCACCCCAACCGGGACAGATTCCTACGAGCAGTACTTC
>TRBJ2-7|TRBD2|.|TRBV7-6
CASSPKPGTSYEQYF
TGTGCCAGCAGCCCCAAACCCGGGACTAGCTACGAGCAGTACTTC
>TRBJ2-4|.|.|TRBV6-5
CASSYADKGKNIQYF
TGTGCCAGCAGTTACGCCGACAAAGGCAAAAACATTCAGTACTTC
>TRBJ2-7|.|few|TRBV7-2
CASTTKGLTYEQYF
TGTGCCAGCACCACGAAAGGACTGACCTACGAGCAGTACTTC
>TRBJ1-2|TRBD1|.|TRBV25-1
CASSGPGTGESYGYTF
TGTGCCAGCAGTGGACCCGGGACAGGAGAATCCTATGGCTACACCTTC
>TRBJ2-1|TRBD2|few|TRBV28
CASSALASTSYNEQFF
TGTGCCAGCAGTGCACTAGCGTCTACTTCCTACAATGAGCAGTTCTTC
>TRBJ2-1|TRBD2|few|TRBV18
CASSRAGGEYEQFF
TGTGCCAGCTCACGAGCGGGAGGAGAGTATGAGCAGTTCTTC
>TRBJ1-5|TRBD1|.|TRBV5-1
CASSPDRGDQPQHF
TGCGCCAGCAGCCCGGACAGGGGGGATCAGCCCCAGCATTTT
>TRBJ2-3|TRBD2|.|TRBV29-1
CSATRLAGLTDTQYF
TGCAGCGCAACAAGACTAGCGGGACTCACAGATACGCAGTATTTT
>TRBJ2-6|.|few|TRBV7-2
CASSATGSGANVLTF
TGTGCCAGCAGCGCAACAGGGTCTGGGGCCAACGTCCTGACTTTC
>TRBJ2-2|.|few|TRBV6-5
CASRRGINTGELFF
TGTGCCAGCAGAAGAGGGATTAACACCGGGGAGCTGTTTTTT
>TRBJ2-7|TRBD2|few|TRBV5-1
CASSPTAGASYEQYF
TGCGCCAGCAGCCCCACAGCGGGAGCCTCCTACGAGCAGTACTTC
>TRBJ1-5|.|few|TRBV9
CAWAGDQPQHF
TGTGCCTGGGCAGGGGATCAGCCCCAGCATTTT
>TRBJ2-3|.|.|TRBV5-1
CASSLAPTESTDTQYF
TGCGCCAGCAGCTTGGCCCCAACCGAGAGCACAGATACGCAGTATTTT
>TRBJ2-1|TRBD2|.|TRBV10-2
CASRGGTTGGYNEQFF
TGCGCCAGCAGGGGGGGGACTACGGGGGGATACAATGAGCAGTTCTTC
>TRBJ1-1|.|few|TRBV6-6
CASSRSGSLNTEAFF
TGTGCCAGCAGTCGCTCCGGGAGCTTGAACACTGAAGCTTTCTTT
>TRBJ1-2|.|.|TRBV7-3
CASSRTTRGDYGYTF
TGTGCCAGCAGCCGCACAACCAGGGGCGACTATGGCTACACCTTC
>TRBJ2-1|TRBD2|few|TRBV2
CASGTSRGSYNEQFF
TGTGCCAGCGGGACTAGCCGAGGCTCCTACAATGAGCAGTTCTTC
>TRBJ2-2|TRBD2|.|TRBV30
CAWSVFSGIAPGELFF
TGTGCCTGGAGTGTCTTTAGCGGGATCGCCCCCGGGGAGCTGTTTTTT
>TRBJ2-7|.|few|TRBV19
CASSARVRYEQYF
TGTGCCAGTAGTGCGAGGGTACGCTACGAGCAGTACTTC
>TRBJ1-2|TRBD1|few|TRBV6-6
CAISPNRDSDGYTF
TGTGCCATCAGCCCCAACCGGGACAGTGATGGCTACACCTTC
>TRBJ2-1|.|few|TRBV28
CASSFQGRNEQFF
TGTGCCAGCAGTTTTCAGGGTAGGAATGAGCAGTTCTTC
>TRBJ1-1|.|.|TRBV5-6
CASSLEPGTEAFF
TGTGCCAGCAGCTTGGAACCGGGTACTGAAGCTTTCTTT